The 21 T cell receptor beta chains reported below all come from one sample, sequenced in a study of Tregs in tolerant kidney transplant recipients. Profiled with immunoSEQ multiplex PCR; TCRdb holds only in-frame clones, not every one. This sample carries some 52,000 clones, with about 0.83% going to the ten biggest clones. The sequencing here drew on CD4+ T cells from blood, taken before the transplant. These receptors originate from a human donor who received a combined kidney and bone marrow transplant.

This chain's CDR3 is CASSQSIDQPQHF. The DNA read from the CDR3 is TGCGCCAGCAGCCAATCAATAGATCAGCCC. The rearrangement joins TRBV4-1 to TRBJ1-5; no firm D call. The DNA ends 3 residues before the CDR3 does, and the rest of the CDR3 is filled in from the germline J gene. V lost 2 bases and J lost 5, with 7 bases in between. Germline V gene lookup returns CDR1 MGHRA and CDR2 YSYEKL. This CDR3 contains 13 residues.

For this clone: The read ends 3 residues before the CDR3 terminus; that terminus is restored from the germline J gene. The J gene is TRBJ2-7, the V gene TRBV6-2 or TRBV6-3; 7 bases align to TRBD2. Per germline, CDR1 MNHEY and CDR2 SVGEGT. V trimming: 7 bases; J trimming: 0 bases; junction bases outside the gene matches: 9. This CDR3 has 15 residues. The part of the CDR3 DNA that was read is TGTGCCAGCAATACGCTAGCGGACCCCTCCTACGAG. This gives the protein CASNTLADPSYE. The CDR3 reads in full as CASNTLADPSYEQYF.

As regards this clone: The observed sequence ends 3 residues before the CDR3 terminus, with the missing tail filled in from the germline J gene. The chain recombines TRBV18 with TRBJ2-2, with 8 nucleotides matching TRBD1. This CDR3 comprises 18 residues. Per the germline V gene, CDR1 is KGHSH and CDR2 is LQKENI. J lost 6 bases, V lost 2 bases, and 14 bases had no gene match. CDR3 sequence: CASSPRTGKGSKPGELFF. CDR3 DNA, as far as it was read: TGTGCCAGCTCACCAAGGACAGGGAAGGGCTCGAAGCCCGGGGAG.

Points on this clone: The read halts 3 residues ahead of the CDR3 end, with the missing end drawn from the germline J gene. The chain carries TRBV2 and TRBJ1-1; 7 nucleotides agree with TRBD1. V lost 6 bases to trimming and J lost 0 bases; unmatched junction nucleotides: 7. CDR3 length: 15 residues. CDR1 is SNHLY and CDR2 is FYNNEI in the germline V gene. The DNA read from the CDR3 is TGTGCCAGCAGCTTACAGGGGAGCGTGAACACTGAA. Its translation: CASSLQGSVNTE. The full CDR3 reads CASSLQGSVNTEAFF.

With regard to this clone: The read ends 3 residues before the CDR3 terminus; that terminus is restored from the germline J gene. The genes are TRBV2 and TRBJ2-1; TRBD2 aligns across 11 bases. The germline V gene has CDR1 SNHLY and CDR2 FYNNEI. This CDR3 comprises 14 residues. V lost 5 bases to trimming and J lost 5 bases; unmatched junction nucleotides: 2. The CDR3 here is CASSLAGGHNEQFF. The covered CDR3 bases are TGTGCCAGCAGTCTAGCGGGAGGTCACAATGAG. The full variable domain, in which reference TRBV2 and TRBJ2-1 provide the parts outside the CDR3, is EPEVTQTPSHQVTQMGQEVILRCVPISNHLYFYWYRQILGQKVEFLVSFYNNEISEKSEIFDDQFSVERPDGSNFTLKIRSTKLEDSAMYFCASSLAGGHNEQFFGPGTRLTVL.

Regarding this clone: The read ends 3 residues before the CDR3 terminus; that terminus is restored from the germline J gene. The J gene is TRBJ2-5, the V gene TRBV7-9; a weak D match, TRBD1 (5 bases). The CDR3 has 12 residues. Germline loops: CDR1 SEHNR, CDR2 FQNEAQ (reference sequence). V shed 10 bases and J shed 2 bases, with 11 bases lying between them. The CDR3 protein is CATDRQQETQYF. The sequenced CDR3 bases are TGTGCCACCGATCGACAGCAAGAGACC.

This chain's CDR3 is CASSQSRGSYEQYF. CDR3 DNA (partial): TGCGCCAGCAGTCAATCGAGGGGCTCCTACGAG. This chain connects TRBV23-1 to TRBJ2-7; D assignment may be TRBD1 or TRBD2 (5 bases each). The missing CDR3 end, 3 residues past where the read stops, is filled in from the germline J gene. TRBV23-1 is noted as an ORF with a role that remains uncertain. This CDR3 contains 14 residues. V lost 0 bases, J lost 0 bases, and 6 bases lay in between.

Remarks on this clone: The read ends 3 residues shy of where the CDR3 ends; the end is completed using the germline J gene. The chain links TRBV2 to TRBJ2-7, with D possibly TRBD1 on 5 matching bases. V was trimmed by 7 bases and J by 0 bases, leaving 13 bases between them. The CDR3 has 14 amino acids. Germline V gene lookup returns CDR1 SNHLY and CDR2 FYNNEI. The CDR3 protein is CASKRAGNSYEQYF. The sequenced part of the CDR3 DNA is TGTGCCAGCAAACGAGCAGGGAACTCCTACGAG.

A note on this clone: Read sequence stops 3 residues before the CDR3 end, and the germline J gene provides the missing end. The chain has TRBV2 and TRBJ2-7; D uncertain. The CDR3 loop spans 14 amino acids. Germline V lookup: CDR1 SNHLY, CDR2 FYNNEI. With 3 bases removed from V and 1 base from J, the gap between germline ends came to 10 bases. CDR3 sequence: CASSDSSVSYEQYF. CDR3 bases read: TGTGCCAGCAGTGATAGCTCTGTATCCTACGAG.

With regard to this clone: The read stops 3 residues short of the end of the CDR3; the missing end is completed from the germline J gene. V usage is TRBV7-9 and J usage is TRBJ1-6, with TRBD1 as a possible D gene (5 bases). The CDR3 has 13 amino acids. Trimming took off 5 bases at V and 10 bases at J, with 12 bases between the two ends. Germline V gives CDR1 SEHNR, CDR2 FQNEAQ (reference sequence). CDR3 DNA (partial): TGTGCCAGCAGCCAATCGGGGGGGTCACCC. Translated: CASSQSGGSP. The full CDR3 sequence reads CASSQSGGSPLHF.

Worth noting for this clone: The observed sequence ends 3 residues before the CDR3 terminus, with the missing tail filled in from the germline J gene. V usage is TRBV5-1 and J usage is TRBJ1-1; D is unclear. The CDR3 sequence is 13 residues long. Per germline, CDR1 SGHRS and CDR2 YFSETQ. V was shortened by 1 base and J by 4 bases, with 8 bases between the two germline ends. The CDR3 bases that were read are TGCGCCAGCAGCTTGAGTGCGGCCACTGAA. Its translation: CASSLSAATE. In full, the CDR3 reads CASSLSAATEAFF.

For this clone: Read sequence stops 3 residues before the CDR3 end, and the germline J gene provides the missing end. V is TRBV6-2 or TRBV6-3 and J is TRBJ2-2; 13 bases are a match to TRBD2. Unmatched junction bases numbered 12, after V lost 7 bases and J lost 7 bases. The CDR3 is 17 amino acids. Germline V CDR1 and CDR2: MNHEY, SVGEGT. The sequenced CDR3 bases are TGTGCCAGCACGACACTAGCGGGAGGGCCCTCGGGCGGGGAG. Its protein is CASTTLAGGPSGGE. The whole CDR3 protein reads CASTTLAGGPSGGELFF.

With respect to this clone: The read terminates 3 residues before the CDR3 end, so the remaining end is supplied by the germline J gene. V and J are TRBV7-2 and TRBJ2-7; TRBD2 agrees at 8 bases. Germline values: CDR1 SGHTA, CDR2 FQGNSA. The CDR3 totals 14 residues. V lost 7 bases and J lost 2; bases outside the gene matches: 7. CDR3 DNA, as far as it was read: TGTGCCAGCATCCCCGCGGGGGGCCCCTACGAG. This encodes CASIPAGGPYE. The CDR3 reads in full as CASIPAGGPYEQYF.

Remarks on this clone: The sequence runs out 3 residues before the end of the CDR3; the remainder is reconstructed from the germline J gene. The V gene is TRBV5-4, the J gene TRBJ1-2; tentatively, D is TRBD1 (5 bases). V was shortened by 0 bases and J by 4 bases, with 16 bases between the two germline ends. This CDR3 has 16 residues. Germline values: CDR1 SGHNT, CDR2 YYREEE (reference sequence). The sequenced part of the CDR3 DNA is TGTGCCAGCAGCTTGGACTTCGCAGCTCAGGGCTATGGC. Protein: CASSLDFAAQGYG. The full CDR3 protein reads CASSLDFAAQGYGYTF.

Concerning this clone: The CDR3 end is not reached by the read, which stops 3 residues before it; the germline J gene fills it in. The V call is TRBV7-6, the J call TRBJ2-2; TRBD1 agrees at 7 bases. This CDR3 region has 15 residues. Germline CDR1 reads SGHVS; CDR2 reads FNYEAQ. J gave up 4 bases and V 5 bases, and 7 bases lay outside the gene matches. CDR3 DNA, as far as it was read: TGTGCCAGCAGCGGGGGACAGTTGGGCACCGGGGAG. Translation: CASSGGQLGTGE. The CDR3 in its entirety is CASSGGQLGTGELFF. Drawing the rest from reference TRBV7-6 and TRBJ2-2, the complete variable domain is GAGVSQSPRYKVTKRGQDVALRCDPISGHVSLYWYRQALGQGPEFLTYFNYEAQQDKSGLPNDRFSAERPEGSISTLTIQRTEQRDSAMYRCASSGGQLGTGELFFGEGSRLTVL.

With respect to this clone: The CDR3 end falls 3 residues outside the read, so it is completed with the germline J gene. V is TRBV2 and J is TRBJ1-4; 7 positions match TRBD1. The germline CDR1 and CDR2 sequences are SNHLY and FYNNEI. V was pared by 3 bases and J by 2 bases, with 6 bases of the junction left unmatched. The CDR3 contains 16 residues. Incomplete CDR3 DNA: TGTGCCAGCAGTGACCGACAGGGAGGGACTAATGAAAAA. Translated, it gives CASSDRQGGTNEK. The whole CDR3 sequence reads CASSDRQGGTNEKLFF. The full variable domain, in which reference TRBV2 and TRBJ1-4 provide the parts outside the CDR3, is EPEVTQTPSHQVTQMGQEVILRCVPISNHLYFYWYRQILGQKVEFLVSFYNNEISEKSEIFDDQFSVERPDGSNFTLKIRSTKLEDSAMYFCASSDRQGGTNEKLFFGSGTQLSVL.

Points on this clone: The DNA ends 3 residues before the CDR3 does, and the rest of the CDR3 is filled in from the germline J gene. The chain recombines TRBV7-2 with TRBJ1-2, with D tentatively TRBD1 (6 bases). Trimming removed 0 bases at V and 6 bases at J, with 14 bases between. The germline V gene encodes CDR1 SGHTA and CDR2 FQGNSA. The CDR3 contains 15 residues. The CDR3 DNA, read in part, is TGTGCCAGCAGCTTAGCATTCGACAGGAGTAATGGC. Encoded protein: CASSLAFDRSNG. The whole CDR3 sequence is CASSLAFDRSNGYTF.

CDR3 region: CASSPPSGTYEQYF. Incomplete CDR3 DNA: TGTGCCAGCTCACCACCTAGCGGGACCTACGAG. The chain recombines TRBV18 with TRBJ2-7; 8 nucleotides line up with TRBD2. The CDR3 is cut off 3 residues early in the read; its end comes from the germline J gene. This CDR3 has 14 residues. J gave up 2 bases and V 0 bases, and 0 bases lay outside the gene matches. The germline CDR1 and CDR2 sequences are KGHSH and LQKENI. The complete variable domain, with remaining parts taken from reference TRBV18 and TRBJ2-7, reads NAGVMQNPRHLVRRRGQEARLRCSPMKGHSHVYWYRQLPEEGLKFMVYLQKENIIDESGMPKERFSAEFPKEGPSILRIQQVVRGDSAAYFCASSPPSGTYEQYFGPGTRLTVT.

CDR3 sequence reads: CAWSPGLGSGNTIYF. Partial CDR3 DNA: TGTGCCTGGAGTCCAGGACTCGGATCTGGAAACACC. The rearrangement links TRBV30 to TRBJ1-3; D is unresolved. The read is 3 residues too short to cover the CDR3 end, so that end is filled in from the germline J gene. This CDR3 is 15 amino acids long. V was shortened by 2 bases and J by 1 base, with 12 bases between the two germline ends. In germline, CDR1 is GTSNPN, CDR2 SVGIG (reference sequence).

On this clone itself: The CDR3 end falls 3 residues outside the read, so it is completed with the germline J gene. The chain employs TRBV29-1 and TRBJ2-3, with TRBD1 identical over 8 bases. The V segment lost 8 bases and the J segment 3 bases; nucleotides outside the gene matches: 7. This CDR3 comprises 13 residues. Germline V gives CDR1 SQVTM, CDR2 ANQGSEA. Partial CDR3 DNA: TGCAGCCTATCCCAGGGGGCTACAGATACG. Translating it yields CSLSQGATDT. The complete CDR3 reads CSLSQGATDTQYF.

About this clone itself: The observed sequence ends 3 residues before the CDR3 terminus, with the missing tail filled in from the germline J gene. The rearrangement uses TRBV18 and TRBJ1-5; 7 bases are a match to TRBD1. V was clipped by 2 bases and J by 2 bases; unmatched bases: 12. Per germline, CDR1 KGHSH and CDR2 LQKENI. The CDR3 runs to 18 residues. CDR3 region: CASSPWGPRGMGNQPQHF. Incomplete CDR3 DNA: TGTGCCAGCTCACCATGGGGGCCCAGGGGGATGGGCAATCAGCCC.